Sequencing of this T cell receptor (beta chain) was carried out in a study of blood T cell repertoires in COVID-19. Study background: PBMCs, B-cell-depleted T cells, or T cells provided the cDNA or gDNA that made up the material.

Trimming removed 2 bases at V and 5 bases at J, with 3 bases between. The CDR3 consists of 11 residues. Looked up from germline, CDR1 is MDHEN and CDR2 is SYDVKM. Repertoires were generated with immunoSEQ multiplex PCR, while TCRdb's copy carries only in-frame clones and drops some. Among 250,000 or so clones, 85% to 90% were seen once, and the ten largest hold roughly 4.3%. Participants came from 24 US areas, aged about 18 to 100 years. Each participant's cohort was designated according to participant-reported clinical history. Sequenced material: PBMCs or T cells enriched from blood (not recorded which). The chain carries TRBV28 and TRBJ1-2; D remains unclear. The receptor was isolated from a woman aged 25 to 39 with acute COVID-19. The CDR3, as DNA: TGTGCCAGCAGTTTACAGTATGGCTACACCTTC. Its protein product is CASSLQYGYTF.